Below, 20 T cell receptor beta chains from the same sample are listed, as sequenced in a study of early T cells in non-severe SARS-CoV-2 infection. Each CDR3 protein is one row after TCRdb ran MiXCR on the 5' RACE reads. This table holds about 83,000 distinct CDR3 sequences, about 10% found once. The sample was whole blood, taken at baseline. These receptor sequences come from an adult who was a healthcare worker with PCR-confirmed SARS-CoV-2 infection or an uninfected control (not recorded which).

This clonotype came up a few times. The CDR3 reads CASRDTGELFF. CDR3 coding DNA: TGTGCCAGCAGGGACACCGGGGAGCTGTTTTTT. This chain joins TRBV27 and TRBJ2-2; D remains ambiguous. V lost 6 bases and J lost 3, with 2 bases in between. The CDR3 is 11 amino acids. Germline V gives CDR1 MNHEY, CDR2 SMNVEV (reference sequence).

The chain carries TRBV5-6 and TRBJ2-1, with D perhaps TRBD1 (6 bases). Germline loops: CDR1 SGHDT, CDR2 YYEEEE. This CDR3 region has 16 residues. The germline V and J ends were trimmed by 4 bases and 3 bases, with 17 bases remaining between them. CDR3 loop: CASSVGGGSVYNEQFF. The CDR3 region has the DNA TGTGCCAGCAGCGTTGGGGGCGGGTCCGTCTACAATGAGCAGTTCTTC.

In its sample, this clonotype was seen many times. The chain uses TRBV27 and TRBJ2-7; 7 bases agree with TRBD1. V shed 4 bases, J shed 5 bases, and the junction held 8 bases outside the gene matches. This CDR3 is 14 amino acids long. Germline V CDR1 and CDR2: MNHEY, SMNVEV (reference sequence). The CDR3 here is CASSSPDRRHEQYF. In nucleotides, the CDR3 is TGTGCCAGCAGTTCCCCGGACAGGCGACACGAGCAGTACTTC.

This clonotype was found many times. The chain recombines TRBV5-1 with TRBJ2-1; 7 bases are a match to TRBD2. The V and J ends lost 4 bases and 4 bases, in that order; junction bases with no gene match: 11. CDR1 and CDR2 from the germline V gene are SGHRS and YFSETQ. The CDR3 runs 16 residues. CDR3 DNA: TGCGCCAGCAGCCCCGGGTGGCGGGAGCAATACAATGAGCAGTTCTTC. As protein: CASSPGWREQYNEQFF.

This clonotype has only a few counts. The chain employs TRBV10-2 and TRBJ1-5, with D perhaps TRBD1 (5 bases). This CDR3 region has 15 residues. Germline-derived CDR1 and CDR2 are WSHSY and SAAADI. V shed 0 bases and J shed 6 bases, with 12 bases lying between them. CDR3 sequence reads: CASSESGSGAQPQHF. The CDR3 nucleotides read TGCGCCAGCAGTGAGTCGGGGAGTGGGGCTCAGCCCCAGCATTTT.

Only a few counts were recorded for this clonotype. This rearrangement joins TRBV4-2 to TRBJ2-3, with D possibly being TRBD2 (6 bases). This CDR3 is 14 amino acids long. The germline V gene encodes CDR1 LGHNA and CDR2 YNFKEQ. The V end was cut by 1 base, the J end by 7 bases, with 12 bases between. This CDR3 reads CASSQVGSGHTQYF. The CDR3 nucleotides are TGTGCCAGCAGCCAAGTAGGTAGCGGCCATACGCAGTATTTT.

This clonotype was seen repeatedly, ten times or more. V gene TRBV6-6 combines with J gene TRBJ1-3; no reliable D call. This CDR3 region has 15 residues. Germline CDR1 reads MNHNY; CDR2 reads SVGAGI (reference sequence). V dropped 5 bases and J dropped 0 bases, with 11 bases sitting between them. The CDR3 sequence: CASSPDGSSGNTIYF. In DNA, the CDR3 is TGTGCCAGCAGTCCGGACGGATCCTCTGGAAACACCATATATTTT.

This clonotype was picked up many times. The chain joins TRBV27 to TRBJ2-7; D uncertain. The ends were cut back, 9 bases at V and 3 bases at J, with 21 bases in the middle. The CDR3 sequence is 15 residues long. Germline V gene sequence: CDR1 MNHEY, CDR2 SMNVEV (reference sequence). CDR3 in amino acids: CASWNPSPKNYEQYF. In nucleotides, the CDR3 is TGTGCCAGTTGGAACCCGAGCCCCAAAAACTACGAGCAGTACTTC.

V gene TRBV28 combines with J gene TRBJ2-5, with 8 nucleotides matching TRBD2. The J segment lost 8 bases and the V segment lost 5 bases, leaving 7 bases of the junction unmatched. CDR3 length equals 13 residues. Germline CDR1 and CDR2: MDHEN and SYDVKM. CDR3 sequence reads: CASSPLAGRTQYF. The CDR3 nucleotides are TGTGCCAGCAGTCCATTAGCGGGACGAACCCAGTACTTC.

This clonotype has a handful of counts. V and J are TRBV12-3 or TRBV12-4 and TRBJ2-5, with D perhaps TRBD2 (6 bases). V gave up 3 bases and J gave up 3 bases, with 14 bases separating them. The CDR3 has 15 amino acids. In DNA, the CDR3 is TGTGCCAGCAGTTTCACCGGCGGAGGGAAAGAGACCCAGTACTTC. Protein product: CASSFTGGGKETQYF.

The chain couples TRBV12-3 or TRBV12-4 to TRBJ1-4; the D gene is possibly TRBD1 (5 bases). The ends were cut back, 5 bases at V and 6 bases at J, with 7 bases in the middle. This CDR3 comprises 12 residues. The CDR3 sequence: CASSQGYEKLFF. DNA for the CDR3: TGTGCCAGCAGTCAGGGTTATGAAAAACTGTTTTTT.

This clonotype has more than one count but fewer than ten. The rearrangement joins TRBV10-3 to TRBJ2-1; TRBD2 is a possible D gene (5 bases). In germline, CDR1 is ENHRY, CDR2 SYGVKD. The CDR3 runs to 13 residues. The germline V and J ends were trimmed by 2 bases and 8 bases, with 10 bases remaining between them. CDR3 DNA sequence: TGTGCCATCAGTGAGGCCCTGCGGGATGAGCAGTTCTTC. Translating it yields CAISEALRDEQFF.

The genes are TRBV5-1 and TRBJ2-4; TRBD1 is a possible D gene (5 bases). Per the germline V gene, CDR1 is SGHRS and CDR2 is YFSETQ. The germline V and J ends were trimmed by 0 bases and 3 bases, with 16 bases remaining between them. This CDR3 has 17 residues. CDR3 DNA sequence: TGCGCCAGCAGCTTGGATATAGGGGTCGACCACAAAAACATTCAGTACTTC. Its protein product is CASSLDIGVDHKNIQYF.

This clonotype came up many times. The chain has TRBV6-4 and TRBJ2-3, with 8 nucleotides matching TRBD1. Germline assignment: CDR1 MRHNA and CDR2 SNTAGT. The CDR3 loop spans 13 amino acids. V dropped 10 bases and J dropped 2; count of bases not matched to a gene: 5. The CDR3 spells CATGTGFTDTQYF. The DNA of the CDR3 is TGTGCCACCGGGACAGGCTTCACAGATACGCAGTATTTT.

This clonotype showed up many times. This chain links TRBV14 with TRBJ1-2, with D hard to call. This CDR3 region has 14 residues. V was trimmed by 1 base and J by 4 bases, leaving 10 bases between them. Per the germline V gene, CDR1 is SGHDN and CDR2 is FVKESK. The CDR3, as DNA: TGTGCCAGCAGCCAAGCCATTTCCGGCTATGGCTACACCTTC. It is translated as CASSQAISGYGYTF.

The gene calls are TRBV13 and TRBJ2-1; no reliable D call. V lost 6 bases and J 0 bases, leaving 15 bases between the germline ends. Germline values: CDR1 PRHDT, CDR2 FYEKMQ (reference sequence). CDR3 length equals 16 residues. The CDR3: CASSLRTHSSYNEQFF. As DNA, the CDR3 is TGTGCCAGCAGTTTAAGGACCCACAGCTCCTACAATGAGCAGTTCTTC.

This clonotype has ten or more counts. This chain connects TRBV3-1 to TRBJ2-2; 9 bases match TRBD2. This CDR3 comprises 15 residues. The V gene's germline CDR1 is LGHDT and CDR2 YNNKEL (reference sequence). Trimming cost V 7 bases and J 3 bases; bases outside gene matches: 6. The CDR3 nucleotides read TGTGCCAGCACCCCTCTAGCGGGGTACACCGGGGAGCTGTTTTTT. Translating gives CASTPLAGYTGELFF.

This clonotype was detected a few times. The CDR3 coding sequence is TGTGCCAGCGGGAACCGGGACATAGGAATTTCTGGGGCCAACGTCCTGACTTTC. Protein: CASGNRDIGISGANVLTF. The chain combines TRBV28 with TRBJ2-6; D might be TRBD1 (6 bases). The germline gives CDR1 MDHEN, CDR2 SYDVKM. There are 18 residues in the CDR3. V was shortened by 8 bases and J by 1 base, with 21 bases between the two germline ends.

The rearrangement joins TRBV28 to TRBJ2-7; either TRBD1 or TRBD2 may supply D (5 bases each). Germline V gives CDR1 MDHEN, CDR2 SYDVKM. The CDR3 is 15 amino acids. The V end lost 5 bases, the J end lost 4 bases, and 18 bases lay between the germline ends. The CDR3 sequence: CASSPRVSGSYEQYF. Here the CDR3 DNA reads TGTGCCAGCAGTCCCAGGGTTTCGGGGAGTTACGAGCAGTACTTC.

The rearrangement links TRBV7-8 to TRBJ2-1; TRBD1 matches at 7 bases. This CDR3 region has 15 residues. V shed 4 bases and J 7 bases; nucleotides not matched to a gene: 10. Germline values: CDR1 SGHVS, CDR2 FQNEAQ. CDR3 sequence reads: CASSSIPRTGNEQFF. In nucleotides, the CDR3 is TGTGCCAGCAGCTCGATACCTAGGACAGGTAATGAGCAGTTCTTC.